What follows are 3 T cell receptor beta chains derived from one specimen sequenced in a study of blood T cell repertoires in COVID-19. Generated by immunoSEQ multiplex PCR, the TCRdb table keeps only in-frame clones and is missing some. Here the sample spans about 310,000 clones, roughly 90% being singletons. Sequencing was done on a sample of peripheral blood. Receptors were obtained from a man younger than 35 with active or convalescent COVID-19.

The J gene is TRBJ1-2, the V gene TRBV9; 7 bases agree with TRBD1. The CDR3 runs to 15 residues. CDR1 is SGDLS and CDR2 is YYNGEE in the germline V gene. J gave up 0 bases and V 3 bases, and 5 bases lay outside the gene matches. CDR3 amino acids: CASSAEDRANYGYTF. The CDR3 region has the DNA TGTGCCAGCAGCGCCGAAGACAGGGCTAACTATGGCTACACCTTC.

This chain uses TRBV9 with TRBJ2-3, with 10 positions matching TRBD1. Trimming at V came to 4 bases and at J to 7 bases, leaving 9 bases not matched to a gene. Germline V gene lookup returns CDR1 SGDLS and CDR2 YYNGEE. This CDR3 has 15 residues. The CDR3 sequence: CASSPGQGGVHTQYF. As DNA, the CDR3 is TGTGCCAGCAGCCCAGGACAGGGGGGGGTGCATACGCAGTATTTT. Full variable domain (outside the CDR3, taken from reference TRBV9 and TRBJ2-3): DSGVTQTPKHLITATGQRVTLRCSPRSGDLSVYWYQQSLDQGLQFLIQYYNGEERAKGNILERFSAQQFPDLHSELNLSSLELGDSALYFCASSPGQGGVHTQYFGPGTRLTVL.

The chain couples TRBV19 to TRBJ1-5; 9 positions agree with TRBD1. This CDR3 comprises 16 residues. Trimming at V came to 4 bases and at J to 1 base, leaving 5 bases not matched to a gene. From germline, CDR1 is LNHDA and CDR2 SQIVND (reference sequence). The CDR3 loop is CASSRDRAPSNQPQHF. CDR3 nucleotide sequence: TGTGCCAGTAGTAGGGACAGGGCCCCCAGCAATCAGCCCCAGCATTTT.